The 14 T cell receptor beta chains listed next were all sequenced from one sample in a study of T-cell memory formation after mild COVID-19. TCRdb reprocessed the 5' RACE reads with MiXCR, giving one entry per CDR3 protein. This table has 300,000 or so distinct CDR3 sequences, roughly 15% appearing once. What was sequenced was PBMCs or a T cell subset sorted from them (not recorded which). The source is a man between 18 and 35 years old who had mild COVID-19 (a few samples of this study predate the infection). Cell type and time point are not known.

This clonotype was picked up a small number of times. The CDR3, as DNA: TGTGCCAGCAGTTACATGGGGGCCGTACAAGAGACCCAGTACTTC. This gives the protein CASSYMGAVQETQYF. This chain joins TRBV6-5 and TRBJ2-5, with D tentatively TRBD1 (6 bases). Germline V gives CDR1 MNHEY, CDR2 SVGAGI. With 2 bases removed from V and 2 bases from J, the gap between germline ends came to 12 bases. The CDR3 sequence is 15 residues long.

The gene calls are TRBV7-8 and TRBJ2-5; D may be TRBD2 (7 bases). CDR3 size: 16 residues. V was shortened by 5 bases and J by 0 bases, with 16 bases between the two germline ends. Germline V gene sequence: CDR1 SGHVS, CDR2 FQNEAQ. DNA for the CDR3: TGTGCCAGCAGCCTGGGGGGGGGCATTTACCAAGAGACCCAGTACTTC. Encoded protein: CASSLGGGIYQETQYF.

This clonotype showed up just a few times. The chain has TRBV12-3 or TRBV12-4 and TRBJ2-5, with D possibly matching TRBD2 (5 bases). The CDR3 is made up of 14 amino acids. Trimming stripped 7 bases from V and 4 bases from J, with 16 bases between. DNA of the CDR3: TGTGCCAGCACTGCGACGGACTCGAGAGAGACCCAGTACTTC. Protein: CASTATDSRETQYF.

This clonotype was seen only a few times. This chain joins TRBV29-1 and TRBJ2-1; TRBD1 aligns across 9 bases. Trimming cost V 7 bases and J 5 bases; bases outside gene matches: 6. CDR3 length: 13 amino acids. The germline gives CDR1 SQVTM, CDR2 ANQGSEA. The CDR3 reads CSADRDRDNEQFF. The CDR3 region has the DNA TGCAGCGCCGACCGGGACAGGGACAATGAGCAGTTCTTC.

This clonotype was recorded many times. The gene calls are TRBV25-1 and TRBJ2-4; D perhaps matches TRBD1 (5 bases). The V end lost 4 bases, the J end lost 8 bases, and 15 bases lay between the germline ends. The CDR3 has 14 residues. Germline CDR1 and CDR2: MGHDK and SYGVNS. This CDR3 reads CASSASVGPDIQYF. Here the CDR3 DNA reads TGTGCCAGCAGTGCCTCTGTGGGGCCGGACATTCAGTACTTC.

This clonotype was detected only a few times. The chain is built from TRBV6-6 and TRBJ1-2; 10 bases align to TRBD1. The CDR3 contains 14 residues. The germline V gene encodes CDR1 MNHNY and CDR2 SVGAGI (reference sequence). J gave up 8 bases and V 2 bases, and 5 bases lay outside the gene matches. The CDR3 DNA reads as TGTGCCAGCAGTTACCGGACAGGGGGACGCGGCTACACCTTC. As protein: CASSYRTGGRGYTF.

This chain links TRBV5-1 with TRBJ2-2, with 8 bases lining up with TRBD1. Germline CDR1 reads SGHRS; CDR2 reads YFSETQ. The CDR3 is 16 residues long. With 4 bases clipped from V and 2 bases from J, the junction kept 7 bases outside the gene matches. The DNA of the CDR3 is TGCGCCAGCAGCAGCCGGGACAGGCGAAACACCGGGGAGCTGTTTTTT. This sequence encodes CASSSRDRRNTGELFF.

This clonotype was detected only a few times. This chain links TRBV4-1 with TRBJ2-1; possibly TRBD1 or TRBD2 for D (6 bases each). This CDR3 has 17 residues. With 0 bases removed from V and 1 base from J, the gap between germline ends came to 13 bases. The V gene's germline CDR1 is MGHRA and CDR2 YSYEKL. CDR3 DNA sequence: TGCGCCAGCAGCCAAGAATCTAGGGGGGCGTCCTACAATGAGCAGTTCTTC. Amino acids: CASSQESRGASYNEQFF.

The chain carries TRBV7-9 and TRBJ1-1, with a weak D call TRBD1 (6 bases). Trimming pared 3 bases from V and 7 bases from J, leaving 12 bases between. In germline, CDR1 is SEHNR, CDR2 FQNEAQ (reference sequence). The length of the CDR3 is 13 residues. In DNA, the CDR3 is TGTGCCAGCAGCTTCGGGGGGCAGGGTGAAGCTTTCTTT. Its protein is CASSFGGQGEAFF.

The J gene is TRBJ2-7, the V gene TRBV9; no clear D. Trimming removed 2 bases at V and 0 bases at J, with 9 bases between. Germline V CDR1 and CDR2: SGDLS, YYNGEE. The CDR3 runs 14 residues. For the CDR3, the DNA is TGTGCCAGCAGCGTCCTCCAAGACTCCTACGAGCAGTACTTC. Translated, it gives CASSVLQDSYEQYF.

This clonotype showed up just a few times. V and J are TRBV24-1 and TRBJ2-1; 9 bases align to TRBD2. The CDR3 covers 16 residues. Trimming took 2 bases from V and 4 from J; bases not matched to a gene: 5. Germline V gene data show CDR1 as KGHDR and CDR2 as SFDVKD. The CDR3 is CATSDSLAGSYNEQFF. CDR3 bases: TGTGCCACCAGTGATTCCCTAGCGGGGTCTTACAATGAGCAGTTCTTC.

V gene TRBV3-1 combines with J gene TRBJ2-7; no reliable D call. The CDR3 covers 15 residues. V lost 0 bases, J lost 2 bases, and 11 bases lay in between. From germline, CDR1 is LGHDT and CDR2 YNNKEL (reference sequence). Written as DNA, the CDR3 is TGTGCCAGCAGCCAAGAGGCAGGTCTAACCTACGAGCAGTACTTC. This encodes CASSQEAGLTYEQYF.

This CDR3 reads CSASSPGEQYV. CDR3 coding DNA: TGCAGTGCTAGCTCCCCAGGGGAGCAGTACGTC. This chain connects TRBV20-1 to TRBJ2-7; perhaps TRBD1 as D (5 bases). The CDR3 is 11 amino acids. Germline CDR1 reads DFQATT; CDR2 reads SNEGSKA (reference sequence). Trimming stripped 3 bases from V and 7 bases from J, with 10 bases between.

This clonotype came up a few times. This chain connects TRBV24-1 to TRBJ1-5; tentative D call: TRBD1 (5 bases). Germline CDR1 KGHDR, CDR2 SFDVKD. V was pared by 5 bases and J by 0 bases, with 13 bases between. The CDR3 sequence is 16 residues long. CDR3 sequence: CATSASGRTSNQPQHF. The CDR3, as DNA: TGTGCCACCAGTGCCTCGGGACGGACTAGCAATCAGCCCCAGCATTTT.